A selection of T cell receptor beta chains follows, all from one sample in a study of T cell responses to AZD1222 COVID-19 vaccine. Here immunoSEQ multiplex PCR was the method, and the copy in TCRdb shows in-frame clones only, minus some. Of some 120,000 clones detected, 80% to 90% appear once; the ten largest clones hold just under 9.5%. The sample consisted of peripheral blood, taken on day 0 of AZD1222 vaccination. The receptors come from an adult in good health. Both conserved end residues are part of each CDR3. The D gene is left open where the match is weak. Rows may omit the clone size; those that give it use once, few, many or a size class.

J: TRBJ1-6; V: TRBV28; D: .; size: few; CDR3: CASGGLVNNSPLHF; DNA: TGTGCCAGCGGGGGGTTGGTAAATAATTCACCCCTCCACTTT
J: TRBJ2-7; V: TRBV28; D: .; size: .; CDR3: CASTIGVGTYEQYF; DNA: TGTGCCAGCACTATCGGCGTGGGGACCTACGAGCAGTACTTC
J: TRBJ1-4; V: TRBV28; D: .; size: .; CDR3: CASSHQEEKLFF; DNA: TGTGCCAGCAGTCACCAGGAGGAAAAACTGTTTTTT
J: TRBJ2-2; V: TRBV3-1/TRBV3-2; D: .; size: few; CDR3: CASSQNIAGELFF; DNA: TGTGCCAGCAGCCAAAATATTGCCGGGGAGCTGTTTTTT
J: TRBJ2-1; V: TRBV4-2; D: .; size: once; CDR3: CASSQDPDPANEQFF; DNA: TGTGCCAGCAGCCAAGATCCCGACCCCGCTAATGAGCAGTTCTTC
J: TRBJ1-6; V: TRBV9; D: .; size: once; CDR3: CASSVDLGTLTPLHF; DNA: TGTGCCAGCAGCGTCGATCTTGGGACCCTTACACCCCTCCACTTT
J: TRBJ2-7; V: TRBV5-4; D: .; size: .; CDR3: CASSLASGGTEQYF; DNA: TGTGCCAGCAGCTTGGCCTCAGGGGGGACAGAGCAGTACTTC
J: TRBJ1-1; V: TRBV28; D: .; size: .; CDR3: CASEVHPGDTEAFF; DNA: TGTGCCAGCGAGGTACACCCCGGCGACACTGAAGCTTTCTTT
J: TRBJ1-4; V: TRBV20-1; D: .; size: once; CDR3: CSASDGGNEKLFF; DNA: TGCAGTGCGAGTGACGGGGGGAATGAAAAACTGTTTTTT
J: TRBJ1-1; V: TRBV10-3; D: TRBD1; size: .; CDR3: CAIRRDRGGTEAFF; DNA: TGTGCCATCAGGAGGGACAGGGGTGGCACTGAAGCTTTCTTT
J: TRBJ1-1; V: TRBV3-1/TRBV3-2; D: .; size: .; CDR3: CASSLLDRNTEAFF; DNA: TGTGCCAGCAGCCTTCTAGACCGGAACACTGAAGCTTTCTTT
J: TRBJ1-1; V: TRBV6-2/TRBV6-3; D: TRBD1; size: once; CDR3: CASSQRQGWNTEAFF; DNA: TGTGCCAGCAGTCAACGACAGGGATGGAACACTGAAGCTTTCTTT
J: TRBJ2-3; V: TRBV4-1; D: .; size: few; CDR3: CASSQDQPRTDTQYF; DNA: TGCGCCAGCAGCCAAGACCAGCCCCGCACAGATACGCAGTATTTT